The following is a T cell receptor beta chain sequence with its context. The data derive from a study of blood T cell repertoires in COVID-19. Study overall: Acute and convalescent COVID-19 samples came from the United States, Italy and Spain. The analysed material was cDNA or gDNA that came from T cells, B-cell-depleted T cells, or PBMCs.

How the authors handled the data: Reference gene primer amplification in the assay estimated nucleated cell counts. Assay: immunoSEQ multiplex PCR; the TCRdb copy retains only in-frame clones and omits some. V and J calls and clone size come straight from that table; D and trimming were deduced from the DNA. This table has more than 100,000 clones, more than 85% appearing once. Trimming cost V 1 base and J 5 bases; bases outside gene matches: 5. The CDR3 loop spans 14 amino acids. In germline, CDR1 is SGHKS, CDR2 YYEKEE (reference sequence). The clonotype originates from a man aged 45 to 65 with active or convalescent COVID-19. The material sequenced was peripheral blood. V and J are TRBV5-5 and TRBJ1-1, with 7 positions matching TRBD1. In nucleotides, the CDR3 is TGTGCCAGCAGCTTGTATGCCAGGGGGACTGAAGCTTTCTTT. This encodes CASSLYARGTEAFF.